This T cell receptor (beta chain) was captured by sequencing in a study of T cell repertoires in cytomegalovirus infection. For the study at large: CMV epitopes used comprised recently identified HLA-C-restricted ones and well-studied HLA-B-restricted ones. It was the public TCR beta signatures that indicated both CMV infection and matching HLA type. Study findings and constraints: CMV-specific TCR beta clonotypes restricted by HLA-C were the ones dominating the ex vivo response.

Remarks on this clonotype: Its specificity is unknown.

The CDR3 sequence is 13 residues long. The germline CDR1 and CDR2 sequences are LNHDA and SQIVND (reference sequence). V lost 10 bases and J 3 bases, leaving 12 bases between the germline ends. TCRdb reanalysed the reads using MiXCR and keeps one entry per CDR3 protein. This table holds around 95,000 distinct CDR3 sequences, less than 30% found once. The sequencing used CD8+ T cells from cultured PBMCs, collected from culture after CMV antigen stimulation. The TCR sequence derives from a human donor in good health (CMV status not recorded). Some clones in this sample may be carry-over from other donors' samples. The chain uses TRBV19 and TRBJ2-2; the D call may be TRBD1 or TRBD2 (6 bases each). The DNA for the CDR3 is TGTGCCACCGAGGGGGGCGACACCGGGGAGCTGTTTTTT. It codes for CATEGGDTGELFF.